Here is one T cell receptor (beta chain) with its context. This sample was taken from a study of control samples from healthy donors and cancer patients. Here immunoSEQ multiplex PCR was the method, and the copy in TCRdb shows in-frame clones only, minus some. The table includes 76,000 or so clones, around 90% detected once. The ends lost 5 bases at V and 7 bases at J; junction bases unmatched: 8. From germline, CDR1 is LNHDA and CDR2 SQIVND (reference sequence). The CDR3 spans 15 residues. The V and J genes are TRBV19 and TRBJ2-4, with 10 bases lining up with TRBD1. The TCR comes from a woman aged 45-65 years with colorectal cancer. The sample taken for sequencing was PBMCs. CDR3 nucleotides: TGTGCCAGTAGTGCCCGGGACAGGGGTTTCAACATTCAGTACTTC. This encodes CASSARDRGFNIQYF.